This TCR beta chain was captured in a study of blood T cells in healthy people across ages. Overall study findings and caveats: Age brought a roughly linear fall in TCR beta diversity measured per million T cells.

There are a few counts of this clonotype. Its antigen is unidentified. Primed by a sample-barcoded 5' primer and a J-beta primer mix, a second PCR proceeded for roughly 7 to 12 cycles. TCRdb re-called the 5' RACE reads with MiXCR, one entry per CDR3 protein. Of 1.5 million to 2 million distinct CDR3 sequences in the sample, about 49% were seen once. The V and J ends lost 5 bases and 3 bases, in that order; junction bases with no gene match: 7. The CDR3 has 14 residues. Germline CDR1 is SGHAT and CDR2 is FQNNGV. This chain links TRBV11-2 with TRBJ2-7, with TRBD1 matching over 7 bases. Sequencing was carried out using blood. The sequence was obtained from a woman aged 40 to 55 in good health. CDR3 DNA sequence: TGTGCCAGCAGCCCTAAACAGGGGAACTACGAGCAGTACTTC. Its translation: CASSPKQGNYEQYF.